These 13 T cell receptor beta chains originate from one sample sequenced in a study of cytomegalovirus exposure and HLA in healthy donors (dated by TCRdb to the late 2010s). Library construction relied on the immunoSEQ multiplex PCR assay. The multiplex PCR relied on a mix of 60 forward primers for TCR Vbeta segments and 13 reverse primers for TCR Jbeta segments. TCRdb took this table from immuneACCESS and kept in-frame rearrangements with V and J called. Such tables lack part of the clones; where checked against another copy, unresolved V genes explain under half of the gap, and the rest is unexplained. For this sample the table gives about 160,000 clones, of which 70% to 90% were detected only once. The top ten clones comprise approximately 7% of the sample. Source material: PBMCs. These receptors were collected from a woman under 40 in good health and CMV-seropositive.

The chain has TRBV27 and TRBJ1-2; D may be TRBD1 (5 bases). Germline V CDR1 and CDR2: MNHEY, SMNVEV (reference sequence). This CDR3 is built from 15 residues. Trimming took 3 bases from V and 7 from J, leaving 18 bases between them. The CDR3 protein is CASSFGQGGMRGYTF. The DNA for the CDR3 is TGTGCCAGCAGTTTCGGGCAGGGAGGTATGCGTGGCTACACCTTC.

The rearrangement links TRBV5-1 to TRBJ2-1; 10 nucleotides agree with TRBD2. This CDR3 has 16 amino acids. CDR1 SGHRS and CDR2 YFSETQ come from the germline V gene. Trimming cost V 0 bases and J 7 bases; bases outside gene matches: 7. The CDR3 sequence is CASSLAISGGFNEQFF. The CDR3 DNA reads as TGCGCCAGCAGCTTGGCGATTAGCGGGGGGTTTAATGAGCAGTTCTTC.

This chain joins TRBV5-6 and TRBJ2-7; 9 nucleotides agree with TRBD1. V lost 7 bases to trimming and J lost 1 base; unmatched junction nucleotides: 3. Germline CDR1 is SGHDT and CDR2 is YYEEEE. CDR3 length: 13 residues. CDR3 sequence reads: CASGQGFSYEQYF. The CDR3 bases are TGTGCCAGCGGACAGGGGTTTTCCTACGAGCAGTACTTC. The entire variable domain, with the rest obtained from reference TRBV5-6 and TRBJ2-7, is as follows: DAGVTQSPTHLIKTRGQQVTLRCSPKSGHDTVSWYQQALGQGPQFIFQYYEEEERQRGNFPDRFSGHQFPNYSSELNVNALLLGDSALYLCASGQGFSYEQYFGPGTRLTVT.

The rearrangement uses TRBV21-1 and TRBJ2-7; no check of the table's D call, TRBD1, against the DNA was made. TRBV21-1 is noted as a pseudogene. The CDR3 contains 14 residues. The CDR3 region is CASSKGGTGNEQYF. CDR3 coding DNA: TGTGCCAGCAGCAAAGGGGGGACAGGGAACGAGCAGTACTTC.

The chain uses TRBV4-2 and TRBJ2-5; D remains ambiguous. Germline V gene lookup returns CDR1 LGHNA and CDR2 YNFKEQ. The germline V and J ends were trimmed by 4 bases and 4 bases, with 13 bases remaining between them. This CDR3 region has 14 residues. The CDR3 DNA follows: TGTGCCAGCAGCCCCCCTCAGGCCCCAGAGACCCAGTACTTC. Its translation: CASSPPQAPETQYF.

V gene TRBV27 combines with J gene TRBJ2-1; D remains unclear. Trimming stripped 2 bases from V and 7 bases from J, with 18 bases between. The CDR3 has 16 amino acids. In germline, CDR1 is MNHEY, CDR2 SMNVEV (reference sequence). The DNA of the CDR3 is TGTGCCAGCAGTTTAATCGACCCGGCAGGCCTAAATGAGCAGTTCTTC. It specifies CASSLIDPAGLNEQFF.

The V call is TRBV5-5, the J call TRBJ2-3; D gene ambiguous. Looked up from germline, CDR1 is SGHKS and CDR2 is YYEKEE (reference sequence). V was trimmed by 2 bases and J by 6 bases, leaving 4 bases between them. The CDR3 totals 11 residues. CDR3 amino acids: CASSFGDTQYF. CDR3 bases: TGTGCCAGCAGCTTCGGGGATACGCAGTATTTT.

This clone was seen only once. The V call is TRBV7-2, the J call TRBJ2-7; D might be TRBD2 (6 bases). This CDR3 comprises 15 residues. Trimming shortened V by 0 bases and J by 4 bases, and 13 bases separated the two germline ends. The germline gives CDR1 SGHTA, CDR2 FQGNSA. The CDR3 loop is CASSLAGGDFYEQYF. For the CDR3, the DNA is TGTGCCAGCAGCTTAGCCGGAGGGGATTTTTACGAGCAGTACTTC.

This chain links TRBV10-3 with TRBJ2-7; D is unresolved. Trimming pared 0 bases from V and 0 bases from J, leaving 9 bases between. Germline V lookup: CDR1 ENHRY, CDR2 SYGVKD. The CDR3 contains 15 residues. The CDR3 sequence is CAISESAGFSYEQYF. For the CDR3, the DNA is TGTGCCATCAGTGAGTCGGCCGGGTTCTCCTACGAGCAGTACTTC.

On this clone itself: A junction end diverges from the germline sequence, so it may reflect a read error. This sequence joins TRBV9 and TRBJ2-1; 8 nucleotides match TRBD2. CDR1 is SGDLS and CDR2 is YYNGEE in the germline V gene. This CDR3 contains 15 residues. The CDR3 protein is CASSPSGGTYNEQLF. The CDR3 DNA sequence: TGTGCCAGCAGCCCCAGCGGGGGCACCTACAATGAGCAGCTCTTC. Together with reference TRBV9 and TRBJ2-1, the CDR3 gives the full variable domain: DSGVTQTPKHLITATGQRVTLRCSPRSGDLSVYWYQQSLDQGLQFLIQYYNGEERAKGNILERFSAQQFPDLHSELNLSSLELGDSALYFCASSPSGGTYNEQLFGPGTRLTVL.

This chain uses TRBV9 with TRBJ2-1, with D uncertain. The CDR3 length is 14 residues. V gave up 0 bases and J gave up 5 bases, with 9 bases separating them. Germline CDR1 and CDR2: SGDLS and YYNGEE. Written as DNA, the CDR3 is TGTGCCAGCAGCGTAGGCACAGCAAACAATGAGCAGTTCTTC. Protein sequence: CASSVGTANNEQFF.

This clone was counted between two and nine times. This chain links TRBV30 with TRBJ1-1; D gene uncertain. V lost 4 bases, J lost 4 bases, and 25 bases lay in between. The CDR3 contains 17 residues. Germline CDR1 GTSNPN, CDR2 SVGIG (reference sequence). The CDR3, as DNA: TGTGCCTGGATAATGAGTACGGGGATAGCTCGGTTCACTGAAGCTTTCTTT. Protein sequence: CAWIMSTGIARFTEAFF. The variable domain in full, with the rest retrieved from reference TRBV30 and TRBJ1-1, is SQTIHQWPATLVQPVGSPLSLECTVEGTSNPNLYWYRQAAGRGLQLLFYSVGIGQISSEVPQNLSASRPQDRQFILSSKKLLLSDSGFYLCAWIMSTGIARFTEAFFGQGTRLTVV.

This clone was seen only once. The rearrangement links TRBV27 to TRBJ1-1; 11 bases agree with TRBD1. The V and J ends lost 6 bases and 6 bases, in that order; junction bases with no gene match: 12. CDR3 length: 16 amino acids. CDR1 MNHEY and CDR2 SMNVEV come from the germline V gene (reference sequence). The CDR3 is CASSRDRGMVGAEAFF. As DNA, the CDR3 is TGTGCCAGCAGCCGGGACAGGGGGATGGTGGGCGCTGAAGCTTTCTTT.